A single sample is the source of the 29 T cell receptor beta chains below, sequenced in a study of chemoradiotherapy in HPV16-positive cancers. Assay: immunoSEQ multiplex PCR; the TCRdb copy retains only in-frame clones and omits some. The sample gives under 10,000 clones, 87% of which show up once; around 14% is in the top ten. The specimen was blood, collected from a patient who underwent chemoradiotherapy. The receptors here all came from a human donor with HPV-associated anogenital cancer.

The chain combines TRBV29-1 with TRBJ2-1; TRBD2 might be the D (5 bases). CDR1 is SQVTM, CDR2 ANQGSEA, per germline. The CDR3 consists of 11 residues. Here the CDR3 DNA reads TGCAGTCACAACGGGGACAATGAGCAGTTCTTC. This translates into CSHNGDNEQFF.

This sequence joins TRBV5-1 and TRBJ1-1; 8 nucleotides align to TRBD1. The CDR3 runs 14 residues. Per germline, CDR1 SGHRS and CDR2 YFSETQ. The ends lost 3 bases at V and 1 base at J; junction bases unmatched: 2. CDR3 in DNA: TGCGCCAGCAGCTCCCAGGGGGCGAACACTGAAGCTTTCTTT. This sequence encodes CASSSQGANTEAFF.

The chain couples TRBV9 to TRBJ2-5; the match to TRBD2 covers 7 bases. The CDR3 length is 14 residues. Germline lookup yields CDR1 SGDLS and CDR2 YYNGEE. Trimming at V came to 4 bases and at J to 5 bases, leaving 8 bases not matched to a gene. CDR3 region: CASSPGVGGETQYF. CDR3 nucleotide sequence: TGTGCCAGCAGCCCTGGGGTGGGGGGGGAGACCCAGTACTTC.

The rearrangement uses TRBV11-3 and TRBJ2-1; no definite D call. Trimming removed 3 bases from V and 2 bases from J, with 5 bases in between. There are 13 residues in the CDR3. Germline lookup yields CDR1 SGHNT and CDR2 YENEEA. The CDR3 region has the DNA TGTGCCAGCAGCTTCCGGACCTACAATGAGCAGTTCTTC. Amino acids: CASSFRTYNEQFF.

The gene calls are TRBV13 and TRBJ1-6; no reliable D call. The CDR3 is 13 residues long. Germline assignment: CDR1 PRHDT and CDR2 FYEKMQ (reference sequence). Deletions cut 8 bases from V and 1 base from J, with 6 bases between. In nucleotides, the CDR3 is TGTGCCAGCGGTTATTCCTATAATTCACCCCTCCACTTT. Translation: CASGYSYNSPLHF.

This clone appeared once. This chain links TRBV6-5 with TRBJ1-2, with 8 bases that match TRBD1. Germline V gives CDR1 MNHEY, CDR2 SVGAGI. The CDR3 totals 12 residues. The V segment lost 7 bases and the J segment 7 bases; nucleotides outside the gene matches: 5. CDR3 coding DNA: TGTGCCAGCACCGAGACAGGGGCTGGCTACACCTTC. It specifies CASTETGAGYTF.

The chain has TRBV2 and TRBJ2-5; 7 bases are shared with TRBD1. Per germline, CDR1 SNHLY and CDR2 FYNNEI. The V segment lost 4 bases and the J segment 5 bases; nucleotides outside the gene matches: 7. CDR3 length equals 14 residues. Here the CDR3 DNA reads TGTGCCAGCAGTGCCCAGACAGGGATCGAGACCCAGTACTTC. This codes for CASSAQTGIETQYF. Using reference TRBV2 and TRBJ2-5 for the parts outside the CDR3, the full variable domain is EPEVTQTPSHQVTQMGQEVILRCVPISNHLYFYWYRQILGQKVEFLVSFYNNEISEKSEIFDDQFSVERPDGSNFTLKIRSTKLEDSAMYFCASSAQTGIETQYFGPGTRLLVL.

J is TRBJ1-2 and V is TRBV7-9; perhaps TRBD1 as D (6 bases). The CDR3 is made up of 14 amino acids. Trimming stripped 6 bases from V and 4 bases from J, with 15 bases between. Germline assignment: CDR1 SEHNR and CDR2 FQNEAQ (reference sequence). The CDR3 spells CASSDKTGGYGYTF. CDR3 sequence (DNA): TGTGCCAGCAGTGACAAGACAGGCGGCTATGGCTACACCTTC.

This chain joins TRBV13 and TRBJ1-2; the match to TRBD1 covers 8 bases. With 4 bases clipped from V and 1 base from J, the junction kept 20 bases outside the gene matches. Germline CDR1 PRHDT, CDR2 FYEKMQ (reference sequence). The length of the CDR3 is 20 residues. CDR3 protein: CASSSGLSFQGTGDNYGYTF. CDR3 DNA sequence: TGTGCCAGCAGCTCCGGATTGTCTTTTCAAGGGACAGGAGATAACTATGGCTACACCTTC.

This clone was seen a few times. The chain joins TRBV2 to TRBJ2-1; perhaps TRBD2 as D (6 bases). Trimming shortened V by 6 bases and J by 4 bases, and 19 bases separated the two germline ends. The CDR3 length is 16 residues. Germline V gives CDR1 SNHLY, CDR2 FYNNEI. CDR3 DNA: TGTGCCAGCAGCGAAACCGGGGGAGTCGGATACAATGAGCAGTTCTTC. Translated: CASSETGGVGYNEQFF.

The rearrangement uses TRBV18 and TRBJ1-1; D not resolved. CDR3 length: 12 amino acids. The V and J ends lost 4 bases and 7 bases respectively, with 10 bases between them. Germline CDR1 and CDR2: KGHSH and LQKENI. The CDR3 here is CASSLRQDEAFF. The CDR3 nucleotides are TGTGCCAGCTCACTAAGGCAGGATGAAGCTTTCTTT.

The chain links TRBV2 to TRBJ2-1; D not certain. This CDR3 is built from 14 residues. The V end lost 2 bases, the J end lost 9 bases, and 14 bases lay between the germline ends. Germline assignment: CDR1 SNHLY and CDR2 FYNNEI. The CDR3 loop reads CASSELEVVGEQFF. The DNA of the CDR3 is TGTGCCAGCAGTGAATTGGAAGTGGTGGGTGAGCAGTTCTTC.

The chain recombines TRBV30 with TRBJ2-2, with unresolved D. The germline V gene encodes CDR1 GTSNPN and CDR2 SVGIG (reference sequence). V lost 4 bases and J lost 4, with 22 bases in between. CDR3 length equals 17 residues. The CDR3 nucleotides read TGTGCCTGGACGCGTCCCTTCGGGTCCGTTGCCACCGGGGAGCTGTTTTTT. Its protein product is CAWTRPFGSVATGELFF.

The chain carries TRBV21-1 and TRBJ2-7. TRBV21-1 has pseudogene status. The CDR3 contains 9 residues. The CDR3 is CATYNEQYV. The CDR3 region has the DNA TGTGCCACCTACAACGAGCAGTACGTC.

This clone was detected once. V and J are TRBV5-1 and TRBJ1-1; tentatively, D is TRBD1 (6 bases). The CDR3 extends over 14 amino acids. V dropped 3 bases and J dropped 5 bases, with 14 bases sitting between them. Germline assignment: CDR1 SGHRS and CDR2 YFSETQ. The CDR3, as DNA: TGCGCCAGCAGCTACAACAGGGAGGGAACTGAAGCTTTCTTT. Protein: CASSYNREGTEAFF.

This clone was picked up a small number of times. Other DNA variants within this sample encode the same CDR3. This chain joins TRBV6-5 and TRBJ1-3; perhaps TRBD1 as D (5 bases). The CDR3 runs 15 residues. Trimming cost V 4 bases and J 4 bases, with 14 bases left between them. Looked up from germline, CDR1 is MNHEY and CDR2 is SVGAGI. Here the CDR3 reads CASSLRRTSGNTIYF. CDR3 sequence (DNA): TGTGCCAGCAGTTTACGCCGGACATCCGGAAACACCATATATTTT.

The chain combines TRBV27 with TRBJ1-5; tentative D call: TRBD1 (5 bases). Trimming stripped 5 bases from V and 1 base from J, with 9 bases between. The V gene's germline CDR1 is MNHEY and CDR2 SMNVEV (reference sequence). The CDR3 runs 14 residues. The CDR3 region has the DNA TGTGCCAGCAGTCACCGGGACAGCAATCAGCCCCAGCATTTT. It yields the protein CASSHRDSNQPQHF.

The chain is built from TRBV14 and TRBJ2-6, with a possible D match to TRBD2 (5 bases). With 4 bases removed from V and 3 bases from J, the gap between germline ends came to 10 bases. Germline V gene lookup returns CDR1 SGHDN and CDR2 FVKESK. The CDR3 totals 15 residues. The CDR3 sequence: CASSLAGGGANVLTF. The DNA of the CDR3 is TGTGCCAGCAGCCTCGCGGGCGGTGGGGCCAACGTCCTGACTTTC.

The CDR3 DNA sequence: TGTGCCACCAGCAGAGAGCCTCTACTGAACACTGAAGCTTTCTTT. This gives the protein CATSREPLLNTEAFF. V usage is TRBV15 and J usage is TRBJ1-1; D remains ambiguous. Per germline, CDR1 LNHNV and CDR2 YYDKDF (reference sequence). Trimming took off 0 bases at V and 0 bases at J, with 8 bases between the two ends. The CDR3 spans 15 residues.

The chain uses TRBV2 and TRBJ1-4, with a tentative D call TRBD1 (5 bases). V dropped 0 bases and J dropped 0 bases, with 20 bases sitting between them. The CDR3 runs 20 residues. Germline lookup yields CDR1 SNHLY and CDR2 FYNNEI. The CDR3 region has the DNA TGTGCCAGCAGTGAAGCGCTTCCCGGACACAATATCGCAACTAATGAAAAACTGTTTTTT. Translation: CASSEALPGHNIATNEKLFF.

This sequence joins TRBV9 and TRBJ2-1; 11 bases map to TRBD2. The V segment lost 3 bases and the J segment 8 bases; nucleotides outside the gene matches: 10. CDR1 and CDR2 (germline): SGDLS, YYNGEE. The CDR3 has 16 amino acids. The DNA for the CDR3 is TGTGCCAGCAGCGCCCTAAGCACTAGCGGGGGTGATGAGCAGTTCTTC. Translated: CASSALSTSGGDEQFF.

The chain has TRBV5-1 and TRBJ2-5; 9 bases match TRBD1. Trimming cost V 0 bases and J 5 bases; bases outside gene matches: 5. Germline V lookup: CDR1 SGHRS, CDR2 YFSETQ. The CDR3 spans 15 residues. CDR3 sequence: CASSLGADRGETQYF. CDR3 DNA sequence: TGCGCCAGCAGCTTGGGTGCGGACAGGGGTGAGACCCAGTACTTC.

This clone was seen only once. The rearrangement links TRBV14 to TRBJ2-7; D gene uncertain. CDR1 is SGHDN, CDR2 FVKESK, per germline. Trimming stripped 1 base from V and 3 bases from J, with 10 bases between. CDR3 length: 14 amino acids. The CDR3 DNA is TGTGCCAGCAGCCAAGGCGCTAGATACTACGAGCAGTACGTC. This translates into CASSQGARYYEQYV.

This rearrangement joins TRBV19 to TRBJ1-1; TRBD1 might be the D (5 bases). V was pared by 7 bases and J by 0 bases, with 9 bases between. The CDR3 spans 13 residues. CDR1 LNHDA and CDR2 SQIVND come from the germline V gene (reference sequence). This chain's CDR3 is CASKGPMNTEAFF. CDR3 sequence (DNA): TGTGCCAGTAAGGGGCCGATGAACACTGAAGCTTTCTTT.

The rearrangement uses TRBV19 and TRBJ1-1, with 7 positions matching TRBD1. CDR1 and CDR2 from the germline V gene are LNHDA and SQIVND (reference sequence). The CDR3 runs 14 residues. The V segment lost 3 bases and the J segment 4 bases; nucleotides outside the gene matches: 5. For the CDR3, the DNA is TGTGCCAGTAGTATGTCGTCAGGGGGCACTGAAGCTTTCTTT. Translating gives CASSMSSGGTEAFF.

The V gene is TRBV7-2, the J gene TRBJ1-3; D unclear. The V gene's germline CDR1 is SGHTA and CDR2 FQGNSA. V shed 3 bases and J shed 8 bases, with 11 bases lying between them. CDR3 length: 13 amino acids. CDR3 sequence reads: CASSLTRGDTIYF. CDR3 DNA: TGTGCCAGCAGCTTGACCAGAGGTGACACCATATATTTT.

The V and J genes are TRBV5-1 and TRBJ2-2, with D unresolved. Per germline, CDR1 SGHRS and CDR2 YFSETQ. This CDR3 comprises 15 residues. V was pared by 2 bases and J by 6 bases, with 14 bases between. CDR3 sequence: CASSLQRPLPGELFF. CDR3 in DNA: TGCGCCAGCAGCTTACAGCGCCCCCTCCCCGGGGAGCTGTTTTTT.

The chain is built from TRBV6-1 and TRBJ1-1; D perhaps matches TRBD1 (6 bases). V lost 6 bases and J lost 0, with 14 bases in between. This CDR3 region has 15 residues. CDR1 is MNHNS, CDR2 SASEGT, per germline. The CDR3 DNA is TGTGCCAGCAGCAGAGGAACAGGGCTGAACACTGAAGCTTTCTTT. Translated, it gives CASSRGTGLNTEAFF.

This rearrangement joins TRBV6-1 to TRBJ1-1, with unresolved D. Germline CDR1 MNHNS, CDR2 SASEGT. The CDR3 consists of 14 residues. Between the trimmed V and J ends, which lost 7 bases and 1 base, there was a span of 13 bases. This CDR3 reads CASIVGGPNTEAFF. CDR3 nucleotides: TGTGCCAGCATCGTCGGAGGTCCGAACACTGAAGCTTTCTTT.